Following are 27 T cell receptor beta chains from one sample sequenced in a study of early T cells in non-severe SARS-CoV-2 infection. TCRdb re-derived calls from the 5' RACE reads in MiXCR, one entry per CDR3 protein. The sample holds about 92,000 distinct CDR3 sequences, approximately 15% seen once. Sequenced: whole blood. These receptors all come from an adult who was a healthcare worker with PCR-confirmed SARS-CoV-2 infection or an uninfected control (not recorded which).

This clonotype appeared many times. The chain links TRBV9 to TRBJ1-1; D remains unclear. The germline CDR1 and CDR2 sequences are SGDLS and YYNGEE. CDR3 length equals 13 residues. The ends were cut back, 1 base at V and 5 bases at J, with 9 bases in the middle. The CDR3 loop is CASSVTGRTEAFF. The CDR3 DNA reads TGTGCCAGCAGCGTAACTGGCCGGACTGAAGCTTTCTTT. Filled out from reference TRBV9 and TRBJ1-1, the complete variable domain reads DSGVTQTPKHLITATGQRVTLRCSPRSGDLSVYWYQQSLDQGLQFLIQYYNGEERAKGNILERFSAQQFPDLHSELNLSSLELGDSALYFCASSVTGRTEAFFGQGTRLTVV.

The chain couples TRBV5-6 to TRBJ2-7; D is perhaps TRBD2 (5 bases). The germline gives CDR1 SGHDT, CDR2 YYEEEE. The CDR3 is made up of 15 amino acids. V was clipped by 1 base and J by 2 bases, with 13 bases between them. The CDR3 DNA sequence: TGTGCCAGCAGCTTGTTCCGGGGAAGCGCCTACGAGCAGTACTTC. Protein product: CASSLFRGSAYEQYF.

This clonotype was observed many times. The chain employs TRBV28 and TRBJ2-7, with D unresolved. The CDR3 runs to 11 residues. The germline V gene has CDR1 MDHEN and CDR2 SYDVKM. Trimming removed 5 bases from V and 5 bases from J, with 7 bases in between. The CDR3 DNA reads TGTGCCAGCAGTCGCCCCAACGAGCAGTACTTC. Its protein product is CASSRPNEQYF.

This clonotype was seen ten or more times. The V and J genes are TRBV20-1 and TRBJ2-2, with no clear D. Germline loops: CDR1 DFQATT, CDR2 SNEGSKA (reference sequence). The CDR3 extends over 13 amino acids. V dropped 3 bases and J dropped 5 bases, with 10 bases sitting between them. CDR3 sequence (DNA): TGCAGTGCTAGTCGGGTGGATACCGGGGAGCTGTTTTTT. Its protein product is CSASRVDTGELFF.

The chain joins TRBV7-9 to TRBJ1-2, with D hard to call. Germline CDR1 reads SEHNR; CDR2 reads FQNEAQ (reference sequence). The V gene lost 5 bases and the J gene lost 8 bases, with 9 bases spanning the gap. The CDR3 covers 11 residues. CDR3 sequence reads: CASSPPSGYTF. CDR3 DNA sequence: TGTGCCAGCAGCCCCCCCTCCGGCTACACCTTC.

This clonotype has ten or more counts. The chain carries TRBV6-5 and TRBJ1-2; no reliable D call. The CDR3 spans 13 residues. Trimming cost V 5 bases and J 2 bases, with 9 bases left between them. Germline CDR1 and CDR2: MNHEY and SVGAGI. The CDR3 reads CASSPATNYGYTF. The CDR3 DNA follows: TGTGCCAGCAGTCCCGCGACAAACTATGGCTACACCTTC.

This clonotype was seen only a few times. The rearrangement uses TRBV5-1 and TRBJ1-2; no reliable D call. The CDR3 sequence is 17 residues long. Trimming took off 4 bases at V and 3 bases at J, with 22 bases between the two ends. The germline V gene encodes CDR1 SGHRS and CDR2 YFSETQ. As DNA, the CDR3 is TGCGCCAGCAGCCCGGGTTGGGGTCCAGTTGCTTACTATGGCTACACCTTC. This gives the protein CASSPGWGPVAYYGYTF.

The CDR3 loop reads CASSFSGGADEQFF. For the CDR3, the DNA is TGTGCCAGCAGTTTTAGCGGGGGGGCCGATGAGCAGTTCTTC. The rearrangement uses TRBV12-3 or TRBV12-4 and TRBJ2-1; 11 bases agree with TRBD2. J lost 8 bases, V lost 3 bases, and 3 bases had no gene match. This CDR3 is built from 14 residues.

This clonotype was seen a handful of times. This sequence joins TRBV28 and TRBJ2-1, with 7 bases lining up with TRBD2. This CDR3 has 17 residues. Germline CDR1 is MDHEN and CDR2 is SYDVKM. Unmatched junction bases numbered 15, after V lost 5 bases and J lost 5 bases. In nucleotides, the CDR3 is TGTGCCAGCAGTGGCCCCGCGCTAGCGGCATCCAACAATGAGCAGTTCTTC. It yields the protein CASSGPALAASNNEQFF.

This clonotype was seen a handful of times. The chain has TRBV27 and TRBJ1-6; D gene ambiguous. Germline assignment: CDR1 MNHEY and CDR2 SMNVEV (reference sequence). Deletions cut 0 bases from V and 8 bases from J, with 5 bases between. This CDR3 has 13 residues. The CDR3, as DNA: TGTGCCAGCAGTTTATCAGCCTATTCACCCCTCCACTTT. Amino acids: CASSLSAYSPLHF.

The rearrangement joins TRBV20-1 to TRBJ2-3; D perhaps matches TRBD1 (5 bases). Per the germline V gene, CDR1 is DFQATT and CDR2 is SNEGSKA (reference sequence). Trimming removed 6 bases at V and 6 bases at J, with 13 bases between. CDR3 size: 12 residues. The CDR3 protein is CSAFQGRDTQYF. In DNA, the CDR3 is TGCAGTGCCTTCCAGGGTCGGGATACGCAGTATTTT.

This clonotype has just a few counts. The rearrangement uses TRBV7-9 and TRBJ1-4; D is unclear. This CDR3 has 14 residues. V lost 0 bases and J 5 bases, leaving 7 bases between the germline ends. Germline lookup yields CDR1 SEHNR and CDR2 FQNEAQ (reference sequence). The DNA of the CDR3 is TGTGCCAGCAGCTTAGCATCACCGAATGAAAAACTGTTTTTT. It translates to CASSLASPNEKLFF.

In this sample, this clonotype turned up many times. The chain is built from TRBV20-1 and TRBJ1-3; no clear D gene. CDR1 is DFQATT, CDR2 SNEGSKA, per germline (reference sequence). V lost 1 base and J 3 bases, leaving 13 bases between the germline ends. The CDR3 has 15 residues. This chain's CDR3 is CSARGHVLGGNTIYF. The DNA for the CDR3 is TGCAGTGCTAGAGGGCACGTCCTCGGTGGAAACACCATATATTTT.

This clonotype has more than one count but fewer than ten. The genes are TRBV18 and TRBJ2-7, with a weak D call TRBD2 (6 bases). Looked up from germline, CDR1 is KGHSH and CDR2 is LQKENI. Trimming stripped 2 bases from V and 2 bases from J, with 13 bases between. The CDR3 length is 15 residues. In nucleotides, the CDR3 is TGTGCCAGCTCACCAGGGGTTGCGGGGACCTACGAGCAGTACTTC. Protein sequence: CASSPGVAGTYEQYF.

This clonotype was observed at least ten times. The chain is built from TRBV7-6 and TRBJ2-1; TRBD1 is a possible D gene (6 bases). The CDR3 totals 15 residues. CDR1 SGHVS and CDR2 FNYEAQ come from the germline V gene. Trimming left V 3 bases short and J 6 bases short, with 15 bases between. The CDR3: CASSLGTTGFNEQFF. Written as DNA, the CDR3 is TGTGCCAGCAGCTTGGGGACGACAGGATTCAATGAGCAGTTCTTC.

This clonotype has a handful of counts. This rearrangement joins TRBV6-2 or TRBV6-3 to TRBJ1-6, with 7 positions matching TRBD1. The CDR3 consists of 15 residues. Germline lookup yields CDR1 MNHEY and CDR2 SVGEGT. The V gene end was trimmed by 0 bases and the J gene end by 9 bases; junction bases not matched to a gene: 5. Here the CDR3 DNA reads TGTGCCAGCAGTTACTCGACAGGGTTAAGTTCACCCCTCCACTTT. Translation gives CASSYSTGLSSPLHF.

The chain recombines TRBV4-2 with TRBJ2-5; maybe TRBD1 (5 bases). Germline V gives CDR1 LGHNA, CDR2 YNFKEQ. The V end lost 0 bases, the J end lost 6 bases, and 11 bases lay between the germline ends. The CDR3 loop spans 14 amino acids. CDR3 sequence: CASSQDLQGKTQYF. In DNA form, the CDR3 reads TGTGCCAGCAGCCAAGATCTGCAGGGAAAGACCCAGTACTTC.

The V gene is TRBV20-1, the J gene TRBJ1-1, with D tentatively TRBD1 (6 bases). CDR3 length: 11 residues. CDR1 is DFQATT, CDR2 SNEGSKA, per germline (reference sequence). With 1 base removed from V and 12 bases from J, the gap between germline ends came to 12 bases. This CDR3 reads CSARGDIRTFF. The CDR3 DNA reads TGCAGTGCTAGAGGGGACATTCGGACTTTCTTT.

This chain links TRBV4-2 with TRBJ2-2; 14 bases are shared with TRBD2. The length of the CDR3 is 15 residues. V shed 11 bases, J shed 6 bases, and the junction held 8 bases outside the gene matches. Germline CDR1 reads LGHNA; CDR2 reads YNFKEQ. The CDR3 nucleotides read TGTGCCGCGGGACTAGCGGGGGTAGCATCCGGGGAGCTGTTTTTT. Translated: CAAGLAGVASGELFF.

This chain uses TRBV19 with TRBJ2-7; D ambiguous. Germline values: CDR1 LNHDA, CDR2 SQIVND (reference sequence). This CDR3 has 13 residues. The V gene lost 5 bases and the J gene lost 5 bases, with 13 bases spanning the gap. Here the CDR3 DNA reads TGTGCCAGTAGTCCCGCCGGCACCAACGAGCAGTACTTC. Translation: CASSPAGTNEQYF. Complete variable domain (other parts from reference TRBV19 and TRBJ2-7): DGGITQSPKYLFRKEGQNVTLSCEQNLNHDAMYWYRQDPGQGLRLIYYSQIVNDFQKGDIAEGYSVSREKKESFPLTVTSAQKNPTAFYLCASSPAGTNEQYFGPGTRLTVT.

CDR3 loop: CSALPGLATDTGELFF. CDR3 DNA sequence: TGCAGTGCCCTCCCGGGACTAGCCACGGACACCGGGGAGCTGTTTTTT. The J gene is TRBJ2-2, the V gene TRBV20-1, with TRBD2 identical over 9 bases. Germline-derived CDR1 and CDR2 are DFQATT and SNEGSKA (reference sequence). The V segment lost 6 bases and the J segment 3 bases; nucleotides outside the gene matches: 11. This CDR3 comprises 16 residues.

This chain joins TRBV28 and TRBJ2-5; D not resolved. This CDR3 has 10 residues. Germline CDR1 is MDHEN and CDR2 is SYDVKM. V was shortened by 4 bases and J by 4 bases, with 1 base between the two germline ends. CDR3 residues: CASSSETQYF. The CDR3 coding sequence is TGTGCCAGCAGTTCAGAGACCCAGTACTTC.

This sequence joins TRBV6-6 and TRBJ2-3; D is undetermined. This CDR3 region has 15 residues. V was trimmed by 7 bases and J by 0 bases, leaving 14 bases between them. The germline V gene has CDR1 MNHNY and CDR2 SVGAGI (reference sequence). Written as DNA, the CDR3 is TGTGCCAGCACCAGAGCAGCACTTAGCACAGATACGCAGTATTTT. Translated: CASTRAALSTDTQYF.

This clonotype came up a few times. The CDR3 reads CASNGGGSTDTQYF. CDR3 sequence (DNA): TGTGCCAGCAACGGCGGGGGTAGCACAGATACGCAGTATTTT. The chain has TRBV28 and TRBJ2-3, with 7 positions matching TRBD2. Germline V lookup: CDR1 MDHEN, CDR2 SYDVKM. The CDR3 loop spans 14 amino acids. The J segment lost 0 bases and the V segment lost 7 bases, leaving 4 bases of the junction unmatched.

The chain uses TRBV10-3 and TRBJ1-2; TRBD1 matches 10 bases. The CDR3 extends over 12 amino acids. The germline V gene encodes CDR1 ENHRY and CDR2 SYGVKD. V was clipped by 8 bases and J by 6 bases; unmatched bases: 3. The DNA of the CDR3 is TGTGCCATCCGCGGGACAGGGGATGGCTACACCTTC. It specifies CAIRGTGDGYTF.

This clonotype appeared a few times. The chain combines TRBV12-3 or TRBV12-4 with TRBJ2-2; D unresolved. The V end lost 5 bases, the J end lost 4 bases, and 5 bases lay between the germline ends. CDR3 length equals 12 residues. CDR3: CASSPITGELFF. The CDR3 nucleotides read TGTGCCAGCAGTCCAATCACCGGGGAGCTGTTTTTT.

The V gene is TRBV12-5, the J gene TRBJ1-3; D is possibly TRBD1 (5 bases). Germline loops: CDR1 LGHNT, CDR2 FRNRAP. V lost 1 base and J lost 0, with 13 bases in between. This CDR3 is 17 amino acids long. CDR3 coding DNA: TGTGCTAGTGGTTTGGGTAACAGGCATCACTCTGGAAACACCATATATTTT. Translated, it gives CASGLGNRHHSGNTIYF.